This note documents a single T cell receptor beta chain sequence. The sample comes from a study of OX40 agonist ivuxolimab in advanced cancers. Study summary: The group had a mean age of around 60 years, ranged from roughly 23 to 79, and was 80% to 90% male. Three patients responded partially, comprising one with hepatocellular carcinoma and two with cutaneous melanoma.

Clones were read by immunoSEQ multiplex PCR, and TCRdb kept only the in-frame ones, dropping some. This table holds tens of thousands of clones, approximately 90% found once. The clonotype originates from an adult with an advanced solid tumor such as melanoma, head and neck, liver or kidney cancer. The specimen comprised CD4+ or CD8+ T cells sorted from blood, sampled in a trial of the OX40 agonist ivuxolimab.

In nucleotides, the CDR3 is TGTGCCAGCAGCTTAGATCGACAGGGCGACGAGCAGTACTTC. Translation gives CASSLDRQGDEQYF. The J gene is TRBJ2-7, the V gene TRBV7-9; TRBD1 agrees at 7 bases. Germline assignment: CDR1 SEHNR and CDR2 FQNEAQ (reference sequence). This CDR3 has 14 amino acids. The V gene end was trimmed by 1 base and the J gene end by 5 bases; junction bases not matched to a gene: 5.